These 27 T cell receptor beta chains share one sample of origin, sequenced in a study of cytomegalovirus exposure and HLA in healthy donors. PCR employed 60 Vbeta and 13 Jbeta primers. Assay used: immunoSEQ multiplex PCR; TCRdb lists only in-frame clones, some missing. The data hold about 190,000 clones, with around 90% observed a single time. Material for sequencing was PBMCs. These receptors were collected from a boy between 2 and 10 years old in good health and CMV-seronegative.

The rearrangement uses TRBV5-1 and TRBJ2-1; TRBD2 is a possible D gene (6 bases). The CDR3 contains 20 residues. The V and J ends lost 0 bases and 7 bases respectively, with 29 bases between them. Germline loops: CDR1 SGHRS, CDR2 YFSETQ. CDR3 amino acids: CASSLGVGTPRSRRVNEQFF. The CDR3 nucleotides are TGCGCCAGCAGCTTGGGGGTCGGAACCCCTAGGTCCCGGAGGGTAAATGAGCAGTTCTTC.

J is TRBJ1-4 and V is TRBV19, with D hard to call. CDR1 LNHDA and CDR2 SQIVND come from the germline V gene (reference sequence). Trimming shortened V by 10 bases and J by 7 bases, and 16 bases separated the two germline ends. The CDR3 runs to 13 residues. The CDR3 is CATLGWSGEKLFF. CDR3 coding DNA: TGTGCCACCCTGGGTTGGAGCGGTGAAAAACTGTTTTTT.

This rearrangement joins TRBV7-2 to TRBJ1-2; D is uncertain. The germline V gene encodes CDR1 SGHTA and CDR2 FQGNSA. V was pared by 5 bases and J by 4 bases, with 14 bases between. This CDR3 has 14 residues. The CDR3: CASSPLASPYGYTF. CDR3 DNA: TGTGCCAGCAGCCCCCTAGCATCACCCTATGGCTACACCTTC.

This chain connects TRBV5-1 to TRBJ2-7; the D gene is possibly TRBD1 (6 bases). This CDR3 comprises 15 residues. Between the trimmed V and J ends, which lost 0 bases and 2 bases, there was a span of 12 bases. Germline CDR1 and CDR2: SGHRS and YFSETQ. CDR3 DNA sequence: TGCGCCAGCAGCTTGGCCATACAGGGCCCCTACGAGCAGTACTTC. Protein sequence: CASSLAIQGPYEQYF.

The rearrangement links TRBV5-5 to TRBJ2-5; TRBD1 might be the D (5 bases). This CDR3 comprises 12 residues. Trimming cost V 5 bases and J 5 bases, with 10 bases left between them. CDR1 is SGHKS, CDR2 YYEKEE, per germline (reference sequence). CDR3 nucleotides: TGTGCCAGCAGACAGGAGACGGAGACCCAGTACTTC. This sequence encodes CASRQETETQYF.

The chain has TRBV10-3 and TRBJ2-7; 7 bases map to TRBD2. Germline V CDR1 and CDR2: ENHRY, SYGVKD. The CDR3 contains 11 residues. In nucleotides, the CDR3 is TGTGCGGGGGGGGAGAGAGACGAGCAGTACTTC. Amino acids: CAGGERDEQYF.

The CDR3 coding sequence is TGTGCCAGCAGCTTGGGGACAGGGGGCTACGAGCAGTACTTC. As protein: CASSLGTGGYEQYF. V usage is TRBV5-6 and J usage is TRBJ2-7; TRBD1 matches 10 bases. The length of the CDR3 is 14 residues. V shed 0 bases, J shed 3 bases, and the junction held 0 bases outside the gene matches. Germline V CDR1 and CDR2: SGHDT, YYEEEE.

The genes are TRBV7-9 and TRBJ2-3; 9 nucleotides line up with TRBD1. Germline values: CDR1 SEHNR, CDR2 FQNEAQ (reference sequence). V shed 3 bases, J shed 2 bases, and the junction held 6 bases outside the gene matches. The CDR3 has 16 residues. In DNA form, the CDR3 reads TGTGCCAGCAGCTTTTCCGGGACAGGGATCACAGATACGCAGTATTTT. Its protein is CASSFSGTGITDTQYF.

CDR3 DNA: TGTGCCACCTCGGCCGTGACGGAACTAACCGGGGAGCTGTTTTTT. Its protein product is CATSAVTELTGELFF. The chain is built from TRBV6-1 and TRBJ2-2; D is unclear. The germline CDR1 and CDR2 sequences are MNHNS and SASEGT. The CDR3 runs 15 residues. The V end lost 10 bases, the J end lost 5 bases, and 20 bases lay between the germline ends.

The CDR3, as DNA: TGTGCCAGCAGCCAAGAGATTGTGGCTAGCGGCCTCTACGAGCAGTACTTC. As protein: CASSQEIVASGLYEQYF. V is TRBV4-2 and J is TRBJ2-7, with 7 bases identical to TRBD2. Germline V gene sequence: CDR1 LGHNA, CDR2 YNFKEQ. V lost 0 bases and J lost 3; bases outside the gene matches: 11. The CDR3 is 17 amino acids.

The genes are TRBV28 and TRBJ2-1; TRBD1 is a possible D gene (6 bases). Germline V CDR1 and CDR2: MDHEN, SYDVKM. The V and J ends lost 5 bases and 1 base respectively, with 15 bases between them. The CDR3 runs 16 residues. This CDR3 reads CASSPKGRGSYNEQFF. CDR3 DNA sequence: TGTGCCAGCAGTCCCAAGGGCAGGGGATCCTACAATGAGCAGTTCTTC. Using reference TRBV28 and TRBJ2-1 for the parts outside the CDR3, the full variable domain is DVKVTQSSRYLVKRTGEKVFLECVQDMDHENMFWYRQDPGLGLRLIYFSYDVKMKEKGDIPEGYSVSREKKERFSLILESASTNQTSMYLCASSPKGRGSYNEQFFGPGTRLTVL.

This clone appeared a single time. The rearrangement links TRBV2 to TRBJ2-7; D gene uncertain. V dropped 7 bases and J dropped 1 base, with 20 bases sitting between them. Per the germline V gene, CDR1 is SNHLY and CDR2 is FYNNEI. The CDR3 sequence is 16 residues long. CDR3 protein: CASNSLAPEMSYEQYF. The CDR3, as DNA: TGTGCCAGCAACTCTCTCGCGCCCGAAATGTCCTACGAGCAGTACTTC. Full variable domain (missing parts from reference TRBV2 and TRBJ2-7): EPEVTQTPSHQVTQMGQEVILRCVPISNHLYFYWYRQILGQKVEFLVSFYNNEISEKSEIFDDQFSVERPDGSNFTLKIRSTKLEDSAMYFCASNSLAPEMSYEQYFGPGTRLTVT.

The chain recombines TRBV6-1 with TRBJ1-1, with D hard to call. V lost 5 bases and J lost 10, with 11 bases in between. The CDR3 has 11 residues. Germline V lookup: CDR1 MNHNS, CDR2 SASEGT. The CDR3 loop reads CASSQVSVAFF. The CDR3 coding sequence is TGTGCCAGCAGTCAAGTATCCGTAGCTTTCTTT.

Here the CDR3 reads CASSQTGGSPSGNTIYF. The DNA of the CDR3 is TGTGCCAGCAGCCAAACAGGGGGCTCTCCCTCTGGAAACACCATATATTTT. This chain joins TRBV28 and TRBJ1-3; 9 bases are shared with TRBD1. This CDR3 is 17 amino acids long. CDR1 and CDR2 from the germline V gene are MDHEN and SYDVKM. The V and J ends lost 6 bases and 0 bases, in that order; junction bases with no gene match: 9.

The chain links TRBV5-1 to TRBJ1-2; D is ambiguous. The CDR3 runs 13 residues. Germline assignment: CDR1 SGHRS and CDR2 YFSETQ. Trimming shortened V by 3 bases and J by 0 bases, and 6 bases separated the two germline ends. DNA for the CDR3: TGCGCCAGCAGCTCCAATCCTAACTATGGCTACACCTTC. As protein: CASSSNPNYGYTF.

The genes are TRBV5-1 and TRBJ2-1; no clear D gene. V was pared by 0 bases and J by 2 bases, with 15 bases between. Germline V lookup: CDR1 SGHRS, CDR2 YFSETQ. CDR3 length: 17 residues. The CDR3 nucleotides are TGCGCCAGCAGCTTGGACGCGGCGGTGCCACCCTACAATGAGCAGTTCTTC. Its protein product is CASSLDAAVPPYNEQFF.

The CDR3 reads CSVVTGVYEQYF. In DNA form, the CDR3 reads TGCAGCGTTGTGACAGGGGTCTACGAGCAGTACTTC. J is TRBJ2-7 and V is TRBV29-1; 8 bases line up with TRBD1. The germline V gene encodes CDR1 SQVTM and CDR2 ANQGSEA. This CDR3 has 12 residues. Trimming took 4 bases from V and 3 from J; bases not matched to a gene: 2.

The chain links TRBV7-2 to TRBJ2-7, with a tentative D call TRBD1 (6 bases). Germline CDR1 and CDR2: SGHTA and FQGNSA. The V gene lost 3 bases and the J gene lost 2 bases, with 11 bases spanning the gap. This CDR3 is built from 14 residues. The CDR3 bases are TGTGCCAGCAGCTTGATTGACAGGACCTACGAGCAGTACTTC. It encodes CASSLIDRTYEQYF. The variable domain in full, with the rest retrieved from reference TRBV7-2 and TRBJ2-7, is GAGVSQSPSNKVTEKGKDVELRCDPISGHTALYWYRQSLGQGLEFLIYFQGNSAPDKSGLPSDRFSAERTGGSVSTLTIQRTQQEDSAVYLCASSLIDRTYEQYFGPGTRLTVT.

The chain couples TRBV29-1 to TRBJ1-1; D might be TRBD1 (6 bases). Trimming left V 1 base short and J 4 bases short, with 13 bases between. This CDR3 is built from 14 residues. CDR1 is SQVTM, CDR2 ANQGSEA, per germline. CDR3 residues: CSVEVRGGATEAFF. The CDR3, as DNA: TGCAGCGTTGAAGTGCGGGGGGGGGCCACTGAAGCTTTCTTT.

The J gene is TRBJ2-4, the V gene TRBV2; 15 nucleotides agree with TRBD2. In germline, CDR1 is SNHLY, CDR2 FYNNEI. The CDR3 sequence is 14 residues long. Trimming took 6 bases from V and 7 from J; bases not matched to a gene: 1. The DNA for the CDR3 is TGTGCCAGCAGAGGGACTAGCGGGAGGAACATTCAGTACTTC. Its translation: CASRGTSGRNIQYF. The variable domain in full, with the rest retrieved from reference TRBV2 and TRBJ2-4, is EPEVTQTPSHQVTQMGQEVILRCVPISNHLYFYWYRQILGQKVEFLVSFYNNEISEKSEIFDDQFSVERPDGSNFTLKIRSTKLEDSAMYFCASRGTSGRNIQYFGAGTRLSVL.

The V call is TRBV7-6, the J call TRBJ1-3; D is unresolved. The germline CDR1 and CDR2 sequences are SGHVS and FNYEAQ. This CDR3 contains 15 residues. The V gene lost 2 bases and the J gene lost 9 bases, with 17 bases spanning the gap. CDR3 DNA sequence: TGTGCCAGCAGCTTATTACGGGGTTTGAGTGGCACCATATATTTT. Translation gives CASSLLRGLSGTIYF.

This clone was seen a handful of times. The chain carries TRBV4-1 and TRBJ1-1; D might be TRBD1 (6 bases). CDR3 length: 15 amino acids. Germline assignment: CDR1 MGHRA and CDR2 YSYEKL. The V gene lost 2 bases and the J gene lost 0 bases, with 10 bases spanning the gap. CDR3 residues: CASSQRTALNTEAFF. DNA of the CDR3: TGCGCCAGCAGCCAACGGACAGCTTTGAACACTGAAGCTTTCTTT.

The chain is built from TRBV19 and TRBJ1-5, with TRBD1 identical over 8 bases. V shed 2 bases, J shed 1 base, and the junction held 4 bases outside the gene matches. This CDR3 is built from 16 residues. Germline V gene data show CDR1 as LNHDA and CDR2 as SQIVND (reference sequence). This chain's CDR3 is CASSIQGARSNQPQHF. In DNA form, the CDR3 reads TGTGCCAGTAGTATACAGGGGGCTAGGAGCAATCAGCCCCAGCATTTT.

This clone was observed a handful of times. The chain employs TRBV6-5 and TRBJ1-2, with D uncertain. The CDR3 spans 14 residues. V was clipped by 3 bases and J by 2 bases, with 10 bases between them. Germline CDR1 MNHEY, CDR2 SVGAGI. As DNA, the CDR3 is TGTGCCAGCAGTTATCGGGTGGCCAACTATGGCTACACCTTC. It translates to CASSYRVANYGYTF.

The chain is built from TRBV27 and TRBJ2-3, with 13 bases matching TRBD2. Losses at the gene ends were 5 bases for V and 5 bases for J; bases not matched to a gene: 7. The CDR3 loop spans 16 amino acids. Germline values: CDR1 MNHEY, CDR2 SMNVEV (reference sequence). In DNA form, the CDR3 reads TGTGCCAGCAGTAGGCGACTAGCGGGGGGTGTAGATACGCAGTATTTT. Protein product: CASSRRLAGGVDTQYF.

V and J are TRBV7-9 and TRBJ1-4; no definite D call. In germline, CDR1 is SEHNR, CDR2 FQNEAQ (reference sequence). V was trimmed by 8 bases and J by 4 bases, leaving 11 bases between them. This CDR3 has 13 residues. In DNA, the CDR3 is TGTGCCAGCCACCCAGGAGGTAATGAAAAACTGTTTTTT. It yields the protein CASHPGGNEKLFF.

The chain couples TRBV19 to TRBJ2-3; the D gene is possibly TRBD1 (6 bases). CDR3 length: 14 amino acids. Trimming removed 0 bases from V and 4 bases from J, with 8 bases in between. Per germline, CDR1 LNHDA and CDR2 SQIVND (reference sequence). DNA of the CDR3: TGTGCCAGTAGTATAGACAGGGGCGCAGATACGCAGTATTTT. Translating gives CASSIDRGADTQYF. Complete variable domain (other parts from reference TRBV19 and TRBJ2-3): DGGITQSPKYLFRKEGQNVTLSCEQNLNHDAMYWYRQDPGQGLRLIYYSQIVNDFQKGDIAEGYSVSREKKESFPLTVTSAQKNPTAFYLCASSIDRGADTQYFGPGTRLTVL.